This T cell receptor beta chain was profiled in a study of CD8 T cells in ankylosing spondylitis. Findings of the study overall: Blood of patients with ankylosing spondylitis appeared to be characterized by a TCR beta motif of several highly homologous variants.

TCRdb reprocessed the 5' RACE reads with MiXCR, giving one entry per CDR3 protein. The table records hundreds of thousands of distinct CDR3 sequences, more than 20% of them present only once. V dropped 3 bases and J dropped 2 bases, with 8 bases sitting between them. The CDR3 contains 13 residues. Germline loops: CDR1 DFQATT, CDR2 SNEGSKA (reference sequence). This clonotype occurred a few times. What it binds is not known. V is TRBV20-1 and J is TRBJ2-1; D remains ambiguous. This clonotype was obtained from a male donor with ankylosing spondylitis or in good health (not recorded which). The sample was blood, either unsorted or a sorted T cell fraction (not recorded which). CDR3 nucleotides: TGCAGTGCTAGCCAGGCCCCCTACAATGAGCAGTTCTTC. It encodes CSASQAPYNEQFF.